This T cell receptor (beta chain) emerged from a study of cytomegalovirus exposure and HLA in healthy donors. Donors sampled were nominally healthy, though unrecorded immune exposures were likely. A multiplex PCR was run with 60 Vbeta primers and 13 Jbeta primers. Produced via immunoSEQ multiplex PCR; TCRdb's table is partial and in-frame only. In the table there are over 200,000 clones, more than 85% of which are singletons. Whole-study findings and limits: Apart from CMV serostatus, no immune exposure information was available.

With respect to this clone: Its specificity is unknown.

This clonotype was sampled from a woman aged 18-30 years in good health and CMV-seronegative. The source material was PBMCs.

CDR3 residues: CASSLGLSTDTQYF. The CDR3, as DNA: TGCGCCAGCAGCTTGGGACTCAGCACAGATACGCAGTATTTT. The rearrangement joins TRBV5-1 to TRBJ2-3; no reliable D call. This CDR3 has 14 amino acids. Germline V lookup: CDR1 SGHRS, CDR2 YFSETQ. Trimming pared 0 bases from V and 0 bases from J, leaving 5 bases between.